The entry below describes one T cell receptor beta chain. The junction differs from germline at one of its ends, possibly a read error. This sample's RNA came from whole unsorted tissue. More than 3 cm separated this lung sample from the edge of the tumor. Germline V gene sequence: CDR1 SGHAT, CDR2 FQDESV (reference sequence). This CDR3 has 17 amino acids. TCRbeta libraries were built with three rounds of nested PCR, modified from ARM-PCR. TCRdb analysed the multiplex PCR reads with MiXCR anew, one entry per CDR3 protein. The repertoire holds about 50,000 distinct CDR3 sequences, with roughly 69% as singletons. This record comes from a study of tumor and adjacent non-tumor tissue in lung cancer. On the study more broadly: Patients comprised eleven to twelve adenocarcinoma, 2 squamous cell carcinoma and 1 small cell lung cancer.

The TCR comes from a woman aged 55 to 70 with non-small cell lung cancer. The sequencing sample was made of distant non-tumor lung tissue. The rearrangement uses TRBV11-1 and TRBJ2-1, with D possibly TRBD2 on 5 matching bases. CDR3 sequence (DNA): TGTGCCAGCAGTCGGGGTTTCGCTGCAAGCTCCTACAATGAGCAGTCCTTC. Its protein product is CASSRGFAASSYNEQSF.